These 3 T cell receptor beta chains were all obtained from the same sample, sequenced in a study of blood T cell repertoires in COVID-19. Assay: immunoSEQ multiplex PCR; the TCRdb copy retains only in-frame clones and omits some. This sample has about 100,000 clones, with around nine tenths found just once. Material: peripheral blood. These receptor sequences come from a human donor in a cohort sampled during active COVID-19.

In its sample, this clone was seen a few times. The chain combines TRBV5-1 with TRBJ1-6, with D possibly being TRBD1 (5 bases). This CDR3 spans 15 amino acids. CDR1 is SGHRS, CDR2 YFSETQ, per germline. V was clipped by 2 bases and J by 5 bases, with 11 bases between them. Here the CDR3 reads CASSFGAENNSPLHF. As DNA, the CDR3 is TGCGCCAGCAGCTTTGGGGCGGAGAATAATTCACCCCTCCACTTT.

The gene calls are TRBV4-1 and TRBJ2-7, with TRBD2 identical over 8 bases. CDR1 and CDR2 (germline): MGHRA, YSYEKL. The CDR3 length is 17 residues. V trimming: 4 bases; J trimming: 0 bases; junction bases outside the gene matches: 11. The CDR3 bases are TGCGCCAGCAGCCCGGGGGGGGCAGCAGCTTACTCCTACGAGCAGTACTTC. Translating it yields CASSPGGAAAYSYEQYF.

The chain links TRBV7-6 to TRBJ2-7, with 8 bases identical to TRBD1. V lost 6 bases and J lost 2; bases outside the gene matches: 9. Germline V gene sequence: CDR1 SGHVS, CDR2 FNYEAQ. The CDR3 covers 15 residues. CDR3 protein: CASSQGQGRTYEQYF. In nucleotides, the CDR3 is TGTGCCAGCAGTCAAGGACAGGGTCGAACCTACGAGCAGTACTTC. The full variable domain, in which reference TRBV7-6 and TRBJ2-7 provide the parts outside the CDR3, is GAGVSQSPRYKVTKRGQDVALRCDPISGHVSLYWYRQALGQGPEFLTYFNYEAQQDKSGLPNDRFSAERPEGSISTLTIQRTEQRDSAMYRCASSQGQGRTYEQYFGPGTRLTVT.